This TCR beta chain is from a study of cytomegalovirus exposure and HLA in healthy donors. Background on the study: In an earlier analysis, some 110 million unique TCR beta sequences were found from some 170 million T cells.

The PCR had 60 Vbeta and 13 Jbeta primers. In the authors' methods: Counted up in a later analysis, unique TCR beta chains came to some 75 million, with around 11 million shared. The protocol was immunoSEQ multiplex PCR, while the TCRdb copy is restricted to in-frame clones and leaves out a portion. Clonal size and the V and J genes are those of that table, whereas D and trimming came from the DNA. The sample consists of tens of thousands of clones, more than 60% of them appearing once. The CDR3 has 15 amino acids. V lost 4 bases, J lost 5 bases, and 18 bases lay in between. Per germline, CDR1 SGHRS and CDR2 YFSETQ.

This clonotype was obtained from a man aged 50 to 60 in good health and CMV-seropositive. Sample: PBMCs. The rearrangement joins TRBV5-1 to TRBJ2-5; unclear D gene. The CDR3 spells CASSETAAAWETQYF. The CDR3 nucleotides are TGCGCCAGCAGCGAGACCGCCGCAGCGTGGGAGACCCAGTACTTC.